What follows are 18 T cell receptor beta chains derived from one specimen sequenced in a study of early T cells in non-severe SARS-CoV-2 infection. One entry per CDR3 protein, called by TCRdb with MiXCR from the 5' RACE reads. This table has approximately 50,000 distinct CDR3 sequences, approximately 13% appearing once. Sequencing was carried out using whole blood. These receptors originate from an adult who was a healthcare worker with PCR-confirmed SARS-CoV-2 infection or an uninfected control (not recorded which).

The V and J genes are TRBV29-1 and TRBJ1-1; a possible D gene is TRBD1 (5 bases). The V end was cut by 4 bases, the J end by 1 base, with 13 bases between. Germline CDR1 SQVTM, CDR2 ANQGSEA. The CDR3 loop spans 14 amino acids. The CDR3 DNA follows: TGCAGCGTTGCCGGGGCATTGAGGAACACTGAAGCTTTCTTT. Translating gives CSVAGALRNTEAFF.

This chain uses TRBV20-1 with TRBJ1-6, with D perhaps matching TRBD1 (6 bases). The CDR3 runs 14 residues. The germline V gene has CDR1 DFQATT and CDR2 SNEGSKA (reference sequence). Trimming took off 6 bases at V and 9 bases at J, with 18 bases between the two ends. The CDR3 is CSASKDSSGSPLHF. CDR3 DNA sequence: TGCAGTGCGTCCAAGGACAGTAGCGGTTCACCCCTCCACTTT.

V and J are TRBV10-1 and TRBJ1-1; D ambiguous. The germline V gene has CDR1 WNHNN and CDR2 SYGVQD (reference sequence). V shed 4 bases and J shed 0 bases, with 21 bases lying between them. This CDR3 region has 18 residues. In DNA form, the CDR3 reads TGCGCCAGCAGTGCGCAGGCCGGAGGGCCACCCCTGAACACTGAAGCTTTCTTT. Encoded protein: CASSAQAGGPPLNTEAFF.

This chain links TRBV13 with TRBJ1-1, with no clear D. V was pared by 5 bases and J by 5 bases, with 12 bases between. Germline assignment: CDR1 PRHDT and CDR2 FYEKMQ (reference sequence). The length of the CDR3 is 13 residues. CDR3 amino acids: CASSPPLSTEAFF. CDR3 sequence (DNA): TGTGCCAGCAGCCCTCCACTGTCGACTGAAGCTTTCTTT.

This clonotype was detected ten times or more. The chain employs TRBV7-9 and TRBJ1-1; tentatively, D is TRBD1 (6 bases). Germline lookup yields CDR1 SEHNR and CDR2 FQNEAQ (reference sequence). The CDR3 is 16 residues long. Trimming removed 4 bases from V and 0 bases from J, with 15 bases in between. The CDR3 region has the DNA TGTGCCAGCAGCTGGGCCGAACAGGGTTTGAACACTGAAGCTTTCTTT. It specifies CASSWAEQGLNTEAFF.

This clonotype was picked up many times. The rearrangement joins TRBV6-1 to TRBJ1-1, with D possibly matching TRBD1 (5 bases). Looked up from germline, CDR1 is MNHNS and CDR2 is SASEGT. Trimming removed 7 bases at V and 1 base at J, with 10 bases between. CDR3 length equals 13 residues. CDR3 protein: CASNTRENTEAFF. CDR3 nucleotide sequence: TGTGCCAGCAATACCAGGGAGAACACTGAAGCTTTCTTT.

This chain uses TRBV7-2 with TRBJ2-3; possibly TRBD2 for D (6 bases). This CDR3 comprises 13 residues. V shed 5 bases and J shed 4 bases, with 10 bases lying between them. CDR1 is SGHTA and CDR2 is FQGNSA in the germline V gene. The CDR3 nucleotides read TGTGCCAGCAGCCCCCGACTAGCAGATACGCAGTATTTT. Protein: CASSPRLADTQYF.

The chain recombines TRBV12-3 or TRBV12-4 with TRBJ1-1; unclear D gene. CDR3 length equals 14 residues. V dropped 5 bases and J dropped 4 bases, with 14 bases sitting between them. CDR3 amino acids: CASSPPGPRTEAFF. Here the CDR3 DNA reads TGTGCCAGCAGTCCGCCCGGCCCTCGCACTGAAGCTTTCTTT.

This clonotype was seen repeatedly, ten times or more. The J gene is TRBJ2-3, the V gene TRBV19; TRBD2 agrees at 9 bases. This CDR3 has 15 amino acids. CDR1 is LNHDA, CDR2 SQIVND, per germline (reference sequence). V shed 3 bases, J shed 5 bases, and the junction held 6 bases outside the gene matches. CDR3 nucleotide sequence: TGTGCCAGTAGTATCCCGGGAGCGGGGGGAGATACGCAGTATTTT. This sequence encodes CASSIPGAGGDTQYF.

This clonotype was counted at least ten times. The chain has TRBV14 and TRBJ1-5; 7 bases map to TRBD1. The CDR3 is made up of 16 amino acids. Germline V gene sequence: CDR1 SGHDN, CDR2 FVKESK. V lost 3 bases, J lost 3 bases, and 8 bases stayed unmatched. CDR3 amino acids: CASSQKTTGNNQPQHF. CDR3 coding DNA: TGTGCCAGCAGCCAGAAGACGACAGGGAACAATCAGCCCCAGCATTTT.

This clonotype was recorded a few times. The rearrangement links TRBV2 to TRBJ1-2, with TRBD1 matching 7 bases. The CDR3 runs to 16 residues. The ends lost 1 base at V and 7 bases at J; junction bases unmatched: 12. CDR1 is SNHLY and CDR2 is FYNNEI in the germline V gene. The CDR3 region has the DNA TGTGCCAGCAGTGAAGACGCGGGCAGTAGGGGGCCTGGCTACACCTTC. Its protein product is CASSEDAGSRGPGYTF.

The chain couples TRBV5-6 to TRBJ2-4; the match to TRBD2 covers 8 bases. V trimming: 3 bases; J trimming: 3 bases; junction bases outside the gene matches: 5. The CDR3 covers 15 residues. CDR1 is SGHDT and CDR2 is YYEEEE in the germline V gene. CDR3 bases: TGTGCCAGCAGCTCCCTGCGGGGGGACAAAAACATTCAGTACTTC. It yields the protein CASSSLRGDKNIQYF.

This clonotype was detected ten times or more. This chain joins TRBV28 and TRBJ1-4; no clear D gene. Germline V gene data show CDR1 as MDHEN and CDR2 as SYDVKM. The CDR3 is 12 residues long. V shed 5 bases and J shed 8 bases, with 9 bases lying between them. The CDR3 bases are TGTGCCAGCAGTGGGGTTGAGGAAAAACTGTTTTTT. Its translation: CASSGVEEKLFF.

This clonotype has ten or more counts. The rearrangement joins TRBV6-6 to TRBJ1-5; D gene ambiguous. The CDR3 consists of 13 residues. Germline V CDR1 and CDR2: MNHNY, SVGAGI (reference sequence). The V gene lost 5 bases and the J gene lost 5 bases, with 10 bases spanning the gap. CDR3 coding DNA: TGTGCCAGCAGTCAAGGGTTGTATCAGCCCCAGCATTTT. Encoded protein: CASSQGLYQPQHF.

As to this clonotype: As the CDR3 is not closed by the conserved phenylalanine or tryptophan, this likely results from a read error. The chain links TRBV20-1 to TRBJ1-3; D is possibly TRBD1 (5 bases). V was shortened by 5 bases and J by 0 bases, with 11 bases between the two germline ends. The germline CDR1 and CDR2 sequences are DFQATT and SNEGSKA (reference sequence). The CDR3 covers 14 residues. CDR3 residues: CSAVDSLSGNTIYS. The CDR3 bases are TGCAGTGCTGTCGACAGTCTCTCTGGAAACACCATATATTCT.

This clonotype has a count of ten or more. The chain employs TRBV29-1 and TRBJ1-2; TRBD1 agrees at 7 bases. CDR1 is SQVTM, CDR2 ANQGSEA, per germline. The junction had 8 bases not matched to a gene; V was cut back by 7 bases and J by 12 bases. CDR3 size: 10 residues. CDR3 in DNA: TGCAGCGACGGGGGACAGCCTAACACCTTC. Amino acids: CSDGGQPNTF. Full variable domain (remainder filled in from reference TRBV29-1 and TRBJ1-2): SAVISQKPSRDICQRGTSLTIQCQVDSQVTMMFWYRQQPGQSLTLIATANQGSEATYESGFVIDKFPISRPNLTFSTLTVSNMSPEDSSIYLCSDGGQPNTFGSGTRLTVV.

This clonotype was detected only a few times. The chain has TRBV6-4 and TRBJ2-3; 15 bases agree with TRBD2. The ends lost 2 bases at V and 10 bases at J; junction bases unmatched: 7. This CDR3 has 16 amino acids. Germline CDR1 and CDR2: MRHNA and SNTAGT. The CDR3 sequence is CASSDGTSGGTHPQYF. The CDR3 DNA reads as TGTGCCAGCAGTGACGGGACTAGCGGGGGGACCCACCCGCAGTATTTT.

The chain links TRBV9 to TRBJ2-4, with TRBD1 matching 9 bases. CDR1 is SGDLS and CDR2 is YYNGEE in the germline V gene. The CDR3 is 14 residues long. V lost 4 bases and J lost 4; bases outside the gene matches: 3. CDR3 region: CASSSGTGKNIQYF. The CDR3 DNA reads TGTGCCAGCAGCTCAGGGACAGGGAAAAACATTCAGTACTTC.